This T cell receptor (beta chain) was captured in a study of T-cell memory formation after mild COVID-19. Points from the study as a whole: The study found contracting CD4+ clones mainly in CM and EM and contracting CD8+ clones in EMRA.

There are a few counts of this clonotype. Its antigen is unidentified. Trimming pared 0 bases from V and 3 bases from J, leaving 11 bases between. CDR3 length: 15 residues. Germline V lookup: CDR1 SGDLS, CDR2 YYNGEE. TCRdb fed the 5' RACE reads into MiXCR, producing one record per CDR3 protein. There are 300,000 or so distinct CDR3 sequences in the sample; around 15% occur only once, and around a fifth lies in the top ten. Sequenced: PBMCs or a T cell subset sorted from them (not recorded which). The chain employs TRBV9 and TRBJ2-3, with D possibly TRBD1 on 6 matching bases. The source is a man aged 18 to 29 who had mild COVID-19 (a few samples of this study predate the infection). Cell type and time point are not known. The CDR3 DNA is TGTGCCAGCAGCGTAGAGTGGGGGCGGACAGATACGCAGTATTTT. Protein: CASSVEWGRTDTQYF.